The TCR beta chain under discussion was sequenced for a study of T cell changes during pregnancy in multiple sclerosis. Germline lookup yields CDR1 MGHRA and CDR2 YSYEKL. The CDR3 totals 14 residues. Losses at the gene ends were 0 bases for V and 6 bases for J; bases not matched to a gene: 5. Using immunoSEQ multiplex PCR, the repertoire was profiled, and TCRdb retains in-frame clones only, with some absent. This repertoire shows tens of thousands of clones, roughly 92% found once; its top ten account for less than 2%. The sample holds one count of this clone. The chain is built from TRBV4-1 and TRBJ2-7; 7 nucleotides line up with TRBD2. This sample comprised peripheral blood, obtained in the second trimester of pregnancy. The receptor was isolated from a female donor with multiple sclerosis, enrolled in a pregnancy study. The CDR3 nucleotides read TGCGCCAGCAGCCAAGATACTAGCGTCCGCGAGCAGTACTTC. It is translated as CASSQDTSVREQYF.